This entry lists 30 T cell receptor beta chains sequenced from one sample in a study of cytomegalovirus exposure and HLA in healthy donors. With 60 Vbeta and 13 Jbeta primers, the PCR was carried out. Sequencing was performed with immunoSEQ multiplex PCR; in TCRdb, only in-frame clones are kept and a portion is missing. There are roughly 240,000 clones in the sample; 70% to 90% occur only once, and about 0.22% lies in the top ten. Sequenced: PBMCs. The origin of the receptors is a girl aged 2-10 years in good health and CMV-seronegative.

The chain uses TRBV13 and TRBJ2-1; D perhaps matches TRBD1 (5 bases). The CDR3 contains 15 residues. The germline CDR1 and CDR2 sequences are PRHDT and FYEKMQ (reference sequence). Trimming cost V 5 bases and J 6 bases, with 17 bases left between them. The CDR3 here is CASSLVVRTGNEQFF. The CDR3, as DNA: TGTGCCAGCAGCCTAGTCGTACGAACAGGCAATGAGCAGTTCTTC.

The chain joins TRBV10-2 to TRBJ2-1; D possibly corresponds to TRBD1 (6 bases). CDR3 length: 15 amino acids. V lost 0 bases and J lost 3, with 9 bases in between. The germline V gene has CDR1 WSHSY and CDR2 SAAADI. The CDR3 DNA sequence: TGCGCCAGCAGTGAGTCGGGGACACACTACAATGAGCAGTTCTTC. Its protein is CASSESGTHYNEQFF.

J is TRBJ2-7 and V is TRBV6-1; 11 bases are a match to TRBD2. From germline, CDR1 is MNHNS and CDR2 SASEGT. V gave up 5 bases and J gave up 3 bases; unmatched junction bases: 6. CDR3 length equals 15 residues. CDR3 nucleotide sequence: TGTGCCAGCAGTTTAACAGGGACTAGCGGCTACGAGCAGTACTTC. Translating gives CASSLTGTSGYEQYF.

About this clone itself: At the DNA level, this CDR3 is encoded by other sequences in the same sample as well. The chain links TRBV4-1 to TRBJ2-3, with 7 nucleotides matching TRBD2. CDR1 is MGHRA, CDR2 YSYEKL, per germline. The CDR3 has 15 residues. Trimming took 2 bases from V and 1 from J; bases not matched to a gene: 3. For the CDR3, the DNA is TGCGCCAGCAGCCAACTAAGCGGGGGCACAGATACGCAGTATTTT. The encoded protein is CASSQLSGGTDTQYF.

The CDR3 protein is CASSESPPGLAGVGLYEQYF. In nucleotides, the CDR3 is TGCGCCAGCAGTGAGTCGCCACCGGGACTAGCGGGAGTAGGACTCTACGAGCAGTACTTC. This sequence joins TRBV10-2 and TRBJ2-7; 14 bases match TRBD2. CDR1 WSHSY and CDR2 SAAADI come from the germline V gene. V trimming: 0 bases; J trimming: 3 bases; junction bases outside the gene matches: 13. There are 20 residues in the CDR3.

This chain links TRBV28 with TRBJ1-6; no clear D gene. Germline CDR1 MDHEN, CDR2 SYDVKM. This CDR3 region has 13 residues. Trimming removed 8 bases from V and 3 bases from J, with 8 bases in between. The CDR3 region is CASANYYNSPLHF. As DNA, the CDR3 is TGTGCCAGCGCGAATTACTATAATTCACCCCTCCACTTT.

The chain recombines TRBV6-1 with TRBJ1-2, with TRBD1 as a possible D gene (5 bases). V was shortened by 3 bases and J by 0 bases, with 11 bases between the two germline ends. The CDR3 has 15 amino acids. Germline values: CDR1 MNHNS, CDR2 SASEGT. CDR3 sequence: CASSDLAGPNYGYTF. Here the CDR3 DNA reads TGTGCCAGCAGTGATCTGGCAGGGCCTAACTATGGCTACACCTTC.

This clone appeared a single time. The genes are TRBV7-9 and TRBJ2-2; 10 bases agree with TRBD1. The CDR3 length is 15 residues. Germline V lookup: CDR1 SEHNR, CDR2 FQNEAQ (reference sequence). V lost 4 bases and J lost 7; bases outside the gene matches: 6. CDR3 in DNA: TGTGCCAGCAGCTCCGGACAGGGGGATGGCGGGGAGCTGTTTTTT. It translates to CASSSGQGDGGELFF.

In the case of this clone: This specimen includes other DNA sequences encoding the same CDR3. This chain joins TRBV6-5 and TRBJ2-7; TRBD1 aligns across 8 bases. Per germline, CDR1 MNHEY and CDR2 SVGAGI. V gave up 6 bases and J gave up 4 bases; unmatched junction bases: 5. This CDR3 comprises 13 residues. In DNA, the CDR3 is TGTGCCAGCAGCAGGGGGCGGGCGTACGAGCAGTACTTC. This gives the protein CASSRGRAYEQYF.

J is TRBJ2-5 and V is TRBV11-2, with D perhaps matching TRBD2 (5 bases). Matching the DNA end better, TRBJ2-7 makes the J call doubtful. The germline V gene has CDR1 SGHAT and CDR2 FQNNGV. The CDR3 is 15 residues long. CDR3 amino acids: CASSRGNSGSYEQYF. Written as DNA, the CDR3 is TGTGCCAGCAGCAGAGGGAATTCAGGATCCTACGAGCAGTACTTC.

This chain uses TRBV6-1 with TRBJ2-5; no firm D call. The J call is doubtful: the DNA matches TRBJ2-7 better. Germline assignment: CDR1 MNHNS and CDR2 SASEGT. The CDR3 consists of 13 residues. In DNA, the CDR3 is TGTGCCAGCAGTGAACTCCCCTCCTACGAGCAGTACTTC. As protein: CASSELPSYEQYF.

The CDR3 loop reads CASSPVAGVETQYF. The CDR3, as DNA: TGTGCCAGCAGCCCCGTAGCGGGAGTAGAGACCCAGTACTTC. The J gene is TRBJ2-5, the V gene TRBV5-4, with TRBD2 matching over 9 bases. V gave up 4 bases and J gave up 4 bases; unmatched junction bases: 5. Germline V gene sequence: CDR1 SGHNT, CDR2 YYREEE (reference sequence). This CDR3 is 14 amino acids long.

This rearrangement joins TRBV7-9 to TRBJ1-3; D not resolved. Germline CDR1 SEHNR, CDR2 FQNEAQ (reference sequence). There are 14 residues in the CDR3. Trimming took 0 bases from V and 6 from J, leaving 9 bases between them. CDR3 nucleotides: TGTGCCAGCAGCTTAGCGTTTGACTCAAACACCATATATTTT. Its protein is CASSLAFDSNTIYF. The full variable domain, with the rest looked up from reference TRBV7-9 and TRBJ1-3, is DTGVSQNPRHKITKRGQNVTFRCDPISEHNRLYWYRQTLGQGPEFLTYFQNEAQLEKSRLLSDRFSAERPKGSFSTLEIQRTEQGDSAMYLCASSLAFDSNTIYFGEGSWLTVV.

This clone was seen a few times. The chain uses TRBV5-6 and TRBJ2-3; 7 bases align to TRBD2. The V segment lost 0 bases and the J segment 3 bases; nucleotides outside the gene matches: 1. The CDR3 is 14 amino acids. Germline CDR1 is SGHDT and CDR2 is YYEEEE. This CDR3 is CASSLGRGTDTQYF. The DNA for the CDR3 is TGTGCCAGCAGCTTGGGGCGGGGGACAGATACGCAGTATTTT.

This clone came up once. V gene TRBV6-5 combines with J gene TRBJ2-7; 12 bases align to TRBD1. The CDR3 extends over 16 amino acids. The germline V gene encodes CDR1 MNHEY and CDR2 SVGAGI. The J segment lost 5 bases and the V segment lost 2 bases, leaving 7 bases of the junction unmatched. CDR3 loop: CASSYRQGQGAHEQYF. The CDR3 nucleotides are TGTGCCAGCAGTTACCGTCAGGGACAGGGGGCCCACGAGCAGTACTTC.

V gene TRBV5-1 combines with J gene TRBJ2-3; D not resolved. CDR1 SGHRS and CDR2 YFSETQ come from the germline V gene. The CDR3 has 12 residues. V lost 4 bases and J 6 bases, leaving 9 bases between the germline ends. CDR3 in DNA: TGCGCCAGCAGCACCTACCCGGATACGCAGTATTTT. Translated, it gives CASSTYPDTQYF.

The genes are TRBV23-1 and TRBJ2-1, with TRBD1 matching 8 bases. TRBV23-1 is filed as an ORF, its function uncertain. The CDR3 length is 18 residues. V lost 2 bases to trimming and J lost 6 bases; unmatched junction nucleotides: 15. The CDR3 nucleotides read TGCGCCAGCAGTCAAAATCTTACAGGGGGTAGGACTATCAATGAGCAGTTCTTC. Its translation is CASSQNLTGGRTINEQFF.

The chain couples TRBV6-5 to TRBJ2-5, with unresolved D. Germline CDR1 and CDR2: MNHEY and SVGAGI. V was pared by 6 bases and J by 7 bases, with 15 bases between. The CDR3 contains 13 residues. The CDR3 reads CASSPESSGTQYF. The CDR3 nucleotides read TGTGCCAGCAGCCCCGAGTCCTCAGGGACCCAGTACTTC.

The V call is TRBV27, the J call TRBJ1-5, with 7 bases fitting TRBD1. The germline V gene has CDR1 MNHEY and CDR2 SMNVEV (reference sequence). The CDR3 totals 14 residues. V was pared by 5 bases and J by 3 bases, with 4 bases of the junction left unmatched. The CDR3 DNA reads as TGTGCCAGCAGTAGACAGGGCGACAATCAGCCCCAGCATTTT. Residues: CASSRQGDNQPQHF.

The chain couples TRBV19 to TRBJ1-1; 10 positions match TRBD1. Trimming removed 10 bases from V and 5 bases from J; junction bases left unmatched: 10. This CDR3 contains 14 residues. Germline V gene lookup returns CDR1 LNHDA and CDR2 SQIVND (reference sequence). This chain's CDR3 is CATRRDRGGTEAFF. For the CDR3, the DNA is TGTGCCACCAGGAGGGACAGGGGAGGGACTGAAGCTTTCTTT. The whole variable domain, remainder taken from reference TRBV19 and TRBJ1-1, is DGGITQSPKYLFRKEGQNVTLSCEQNLNHDAMYWYRQDPGQGLRLIYYSQIVNDFQKGDIAEGYSVSREKKESFPLTVTSAQKNPTAFYLCATRRDRGGTEAFFGQGTRLTVV.

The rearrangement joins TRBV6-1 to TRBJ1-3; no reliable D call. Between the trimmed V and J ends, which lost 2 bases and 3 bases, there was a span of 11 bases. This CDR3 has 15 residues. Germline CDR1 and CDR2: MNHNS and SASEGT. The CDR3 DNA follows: TGTGCCAGCAGTGAACGCGCAGGCATTGGAAACACCATATATTTT. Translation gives CASSERAGIGNTIYF.

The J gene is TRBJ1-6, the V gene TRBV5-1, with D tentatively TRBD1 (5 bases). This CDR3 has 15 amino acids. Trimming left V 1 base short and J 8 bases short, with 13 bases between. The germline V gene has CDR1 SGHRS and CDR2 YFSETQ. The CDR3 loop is CASSLSRQGDSPLHF. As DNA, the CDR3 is TGCGCCAGCAGCTTGAGCCGGCAGGGTGATTCACCCCTCCACTTT.

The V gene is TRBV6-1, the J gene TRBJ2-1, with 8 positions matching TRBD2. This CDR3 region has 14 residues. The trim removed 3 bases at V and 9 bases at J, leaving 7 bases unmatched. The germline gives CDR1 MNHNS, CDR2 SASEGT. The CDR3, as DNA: TGTGCCAGCAGTGAGCGGGGGGAGGTTGGTGAGCAGTTCTTC. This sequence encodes CASSERGEVGEQFF.

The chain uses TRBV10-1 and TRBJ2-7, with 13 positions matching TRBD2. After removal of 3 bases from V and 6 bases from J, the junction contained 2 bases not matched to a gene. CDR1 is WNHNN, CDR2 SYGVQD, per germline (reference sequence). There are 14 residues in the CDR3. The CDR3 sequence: CASSDGLAGAEQYF. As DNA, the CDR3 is TGCGCCAGCAGTGATGGACTAGCGGGAGCCGAGCAGTACTTC.

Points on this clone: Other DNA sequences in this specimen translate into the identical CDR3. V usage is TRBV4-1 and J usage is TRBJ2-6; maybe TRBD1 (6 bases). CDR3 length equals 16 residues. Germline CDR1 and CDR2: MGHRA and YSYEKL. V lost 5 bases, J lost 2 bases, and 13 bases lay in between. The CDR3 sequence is CASSSRGQTGANVLTF. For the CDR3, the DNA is TGCGCCAGCAGCTCCAGGGGTCAGACTGGGGCCAACGTCCTGACTTTC.

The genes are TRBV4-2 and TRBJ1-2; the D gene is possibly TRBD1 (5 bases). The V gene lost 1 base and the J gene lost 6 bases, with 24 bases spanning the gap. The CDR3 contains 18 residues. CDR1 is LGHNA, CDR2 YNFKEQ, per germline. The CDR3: CASSQGRFGYQGKDGYTF. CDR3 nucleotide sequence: TGTGCCAGCAGCCAAGGAAGGTTTGGTTATCAGGGTAAGGATGGCTACACCTTC.

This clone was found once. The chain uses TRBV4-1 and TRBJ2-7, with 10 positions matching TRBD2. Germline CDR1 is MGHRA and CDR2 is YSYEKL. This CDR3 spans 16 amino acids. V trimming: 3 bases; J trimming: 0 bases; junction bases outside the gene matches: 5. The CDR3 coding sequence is TGCGCCAGCAGCCAGGGGCTAGCGGGAGCCTCCTACGAGCAGTACTTC. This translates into CASSQGLAGASYEQYF.

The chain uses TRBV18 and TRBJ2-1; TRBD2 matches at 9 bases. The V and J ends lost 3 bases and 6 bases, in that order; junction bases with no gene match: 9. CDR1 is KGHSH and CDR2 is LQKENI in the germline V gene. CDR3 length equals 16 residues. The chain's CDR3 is CASSPIAGVRINEQFF. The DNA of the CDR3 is TGTGCCAGCTCACCCATAGCGGGAGTTAGGATCAATGAGCAGTTCTTC.

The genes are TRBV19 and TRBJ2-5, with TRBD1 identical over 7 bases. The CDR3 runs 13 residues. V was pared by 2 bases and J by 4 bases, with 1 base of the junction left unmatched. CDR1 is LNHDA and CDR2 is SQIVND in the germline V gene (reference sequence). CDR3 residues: CASSINRGETQYF. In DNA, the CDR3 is TGTGCCAGTAGTATAAACAGGGGAGAGACCCAGTACTTC.

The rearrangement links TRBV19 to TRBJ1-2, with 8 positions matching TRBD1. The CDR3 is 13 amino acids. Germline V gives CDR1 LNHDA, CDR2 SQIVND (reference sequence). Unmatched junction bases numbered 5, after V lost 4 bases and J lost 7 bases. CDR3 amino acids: CASSTQGASGYTF. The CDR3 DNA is TGTGCCAGTAGTACCCAGGGGGCATCTGGCTACACCTTC.